This T cell receptor (beta chain) is drawn from a study of tumor-infiltrating lymphocytes in glioblastoma multiforme. Three nested ARM-PCR rounds with V-beta and C-beta primers built TCRB libraries. MiXCR, applied by TCRdb to the multiplex PCR reads, yields one record per CDR3 protein. The table includes tens of thousands of distinct CDR3 sequences, approximately 66% detected once. In germline, CDR1 is KGHDR, CDR2 SFDVKD. The CDR3 is made up of 11 amino acids. The V end was cut by 1 base, the J end by 9 bases, with 3 bases between. The sequencing sample was made of brain tumor tissue. The J gene is TRBJ2-1, the V gene TRBV24-1; D ambiguous. This receptor was taken from a male donor with glioblastoma. In DNA, the CDR3 is TGTGCCACCAGTGATTTAGTTGAGCAGTTCTTC. Translating gives CATSDLVEQFF.